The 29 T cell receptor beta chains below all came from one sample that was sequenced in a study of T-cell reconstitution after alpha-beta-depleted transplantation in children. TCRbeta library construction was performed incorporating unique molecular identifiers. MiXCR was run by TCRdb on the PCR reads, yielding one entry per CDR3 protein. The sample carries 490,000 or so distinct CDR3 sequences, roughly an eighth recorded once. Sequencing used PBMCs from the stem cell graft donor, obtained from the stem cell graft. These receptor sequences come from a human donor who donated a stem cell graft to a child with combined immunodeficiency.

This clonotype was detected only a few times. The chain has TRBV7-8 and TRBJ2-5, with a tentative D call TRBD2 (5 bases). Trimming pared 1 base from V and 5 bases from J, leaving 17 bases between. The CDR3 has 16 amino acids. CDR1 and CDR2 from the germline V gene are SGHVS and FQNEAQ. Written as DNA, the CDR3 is TGTGCCAGCAGCTTAGATCGTCAGCTCAGGAGGGAGACCCAGTACTTC. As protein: CASSLDRQLRRETQYF.

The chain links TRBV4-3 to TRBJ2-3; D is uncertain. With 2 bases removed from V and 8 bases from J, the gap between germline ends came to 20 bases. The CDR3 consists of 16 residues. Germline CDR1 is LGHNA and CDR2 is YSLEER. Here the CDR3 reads CASSQPIGSAASTQYF. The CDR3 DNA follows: TGCGCCAGCAGCCAACCGATCGGCTCGGCGGCTAGTACGCAGTATTTT.

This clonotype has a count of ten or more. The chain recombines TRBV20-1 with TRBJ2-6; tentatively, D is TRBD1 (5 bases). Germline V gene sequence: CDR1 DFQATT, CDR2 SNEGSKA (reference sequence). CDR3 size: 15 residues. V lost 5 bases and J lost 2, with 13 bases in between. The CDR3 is CSALLGAAGANVLTF. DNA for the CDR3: TGCAGTGCTCTACTTGGGGCTGCTGGGGCCAACGTCCTGACTTTC.

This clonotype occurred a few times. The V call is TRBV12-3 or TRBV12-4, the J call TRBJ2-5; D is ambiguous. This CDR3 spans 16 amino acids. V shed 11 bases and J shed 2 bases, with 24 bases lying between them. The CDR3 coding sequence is TGTGCCGCCAGTTTATCTCAGAGCCAGCAGCAAGAGACCCAGTACTTC. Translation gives CAASLSQSQQQETQYF.

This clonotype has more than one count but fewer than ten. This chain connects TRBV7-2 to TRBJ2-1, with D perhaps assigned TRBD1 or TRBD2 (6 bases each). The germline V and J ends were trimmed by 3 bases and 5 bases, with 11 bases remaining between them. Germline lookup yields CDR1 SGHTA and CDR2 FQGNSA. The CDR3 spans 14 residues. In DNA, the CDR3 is TGTGCCAGCAGCTTTGTGGGGGGCGACAATGAGCAGTTCTTC. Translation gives CASSFVGGDNEQFF.

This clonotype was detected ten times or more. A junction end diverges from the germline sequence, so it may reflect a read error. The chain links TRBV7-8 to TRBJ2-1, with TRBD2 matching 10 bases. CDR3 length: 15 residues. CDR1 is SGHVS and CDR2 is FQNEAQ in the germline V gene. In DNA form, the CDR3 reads TGTGCCAGCAGCTTAGAGTCCGGGACTAGCGTTTACCAGGTCTTC. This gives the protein CASSLESGTSVYQVF. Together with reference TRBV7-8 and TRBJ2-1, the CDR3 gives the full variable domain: GAGVSQSPRYKVAKRGQDVALRCDPISGHVSLFWYQQALGQGPEFLTYFQNEAQLDKSGLPSDRFFAERPEGSVSTLKIQRTQQEDSAVYLCASSLESGTSVYQVFGPGTRLTVL.

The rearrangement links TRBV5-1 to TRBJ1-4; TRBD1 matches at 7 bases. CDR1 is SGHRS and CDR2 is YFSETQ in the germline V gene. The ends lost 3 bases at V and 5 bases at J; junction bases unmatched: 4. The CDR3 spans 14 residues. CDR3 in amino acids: CASSWDSPNEKLFF. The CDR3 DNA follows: TGCGCCAGCAGCTGGGACAGCCCCAATGAAAAACTGTTTTTT.

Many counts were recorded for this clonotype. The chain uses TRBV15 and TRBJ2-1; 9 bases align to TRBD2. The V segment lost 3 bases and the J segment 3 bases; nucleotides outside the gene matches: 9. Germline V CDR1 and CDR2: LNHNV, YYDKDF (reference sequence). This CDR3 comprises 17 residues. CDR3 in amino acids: CATSREKVAGVYNEQFF. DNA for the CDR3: TGTGCCACCAGCAGGGAAAAGGTAGCGGGAGTCTACAATGAGCAGTTCTTC. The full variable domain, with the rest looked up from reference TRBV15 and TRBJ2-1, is DAMVIQNPRYQVTQFGKPVTLSCSQTLNHNVMYWYQQKSSQAPKLLFHYYDKDFNNEADTPDNFQSRRPNTSFCFLDIRSPGLGDTAMYLCATSREKVAGVYNEQFFGPGTRLTVL.

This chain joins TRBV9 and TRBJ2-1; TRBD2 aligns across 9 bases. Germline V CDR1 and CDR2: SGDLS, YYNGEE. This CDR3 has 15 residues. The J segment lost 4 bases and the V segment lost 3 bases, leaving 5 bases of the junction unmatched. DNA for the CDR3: TGTGCCAGCAGCGAAGATAGCGGGAGATACAATGAGCAGTTCTTC. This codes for CASSEDSGRYNEQFF.

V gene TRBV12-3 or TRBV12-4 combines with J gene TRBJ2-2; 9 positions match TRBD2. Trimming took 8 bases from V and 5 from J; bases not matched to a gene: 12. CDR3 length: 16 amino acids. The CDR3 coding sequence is TGTGCCAGCGGCTGGTGGGCGGGAGGGCTTACCGGGGAGCTGTTTTTT. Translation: CASGWWAGGLTGELFF.

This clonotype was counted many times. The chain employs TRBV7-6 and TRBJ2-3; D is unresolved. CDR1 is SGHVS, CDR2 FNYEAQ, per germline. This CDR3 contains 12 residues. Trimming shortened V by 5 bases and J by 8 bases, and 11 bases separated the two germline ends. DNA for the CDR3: TGTGCCAGCAGCAGGCCCGGCCGTACGCAGTATTTT. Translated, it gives CASSRPGRTQYF. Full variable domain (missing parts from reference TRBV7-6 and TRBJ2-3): GAGVSQSPRYKVTKRGQDVALRCDPISGHVSLYWYRQALGQGPEFLTYFNYEAQQDKSGLPNDRFSAERPEGSISTLTIQRTEQRDSAMYRCASSRPGRTQYFGPGTRLTVL.

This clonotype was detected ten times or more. CDR3 sequence: CAIKSRQGTDTQYF. CDR3 coding DNA: TGTGCCATCAAAAGTAGACAGGGCACAGATACGCAGTATTTT. V is TRBV10-3 and J is TRBJ2-3; a weak D match, TRBD1 (6 bases). The CDR3 spans 14 residues. CDR1 ENHRY and CDR2 SYGVKD come from the germline V gene. Trimming took off 7 bases at V and 1 base at J, with 12 bases between the two ends.

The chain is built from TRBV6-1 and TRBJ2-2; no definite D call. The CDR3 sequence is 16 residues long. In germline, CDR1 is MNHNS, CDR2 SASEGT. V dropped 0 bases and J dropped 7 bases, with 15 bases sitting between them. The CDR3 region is CASSEARIGSHGELFF. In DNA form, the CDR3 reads TGTGCCAGCAGTGAAGCGCGGATAGGGTCTCACGGGGAGCTGTTTTTT.

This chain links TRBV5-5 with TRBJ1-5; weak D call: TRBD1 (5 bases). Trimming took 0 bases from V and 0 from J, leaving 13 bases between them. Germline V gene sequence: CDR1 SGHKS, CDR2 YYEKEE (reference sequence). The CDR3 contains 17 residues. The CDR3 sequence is CASSLAPGSASNQPQHF. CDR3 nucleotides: TGTGCCAGCAGCTTGGCTCCAGGGTCGGCTAGCAATCAGCCCCAGCATTTT.

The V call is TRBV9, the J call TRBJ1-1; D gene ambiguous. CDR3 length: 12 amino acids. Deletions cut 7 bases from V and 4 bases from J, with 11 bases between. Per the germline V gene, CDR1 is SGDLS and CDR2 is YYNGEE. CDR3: CASGRGVTEAFF. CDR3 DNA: TGTGCCAGCGGTCGGGGAGTCACTGAAGCTTTCTTT. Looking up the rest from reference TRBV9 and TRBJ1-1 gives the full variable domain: DSGVTQTPKHLITATGQRVTLRCSPRSGDLSVYWYQQSLDQGLQFLIQYYNGEERAKGNILERFSAQQFPDLHSELNLSSLELGDSALYFCASGRGVTEAFFGQGTRLTVV.

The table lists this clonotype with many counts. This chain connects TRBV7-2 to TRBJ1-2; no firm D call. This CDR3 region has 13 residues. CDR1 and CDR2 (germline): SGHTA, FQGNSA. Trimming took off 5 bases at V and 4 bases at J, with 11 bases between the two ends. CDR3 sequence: CASSLQAVYGYTF. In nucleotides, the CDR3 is TGTGCCAGCAGCCTCCAGGCTGTCTATGGCTACACCTTC.

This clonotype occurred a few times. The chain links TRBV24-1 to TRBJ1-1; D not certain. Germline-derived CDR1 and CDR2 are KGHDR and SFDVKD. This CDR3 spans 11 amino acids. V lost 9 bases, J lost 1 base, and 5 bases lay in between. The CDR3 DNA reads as TGTGCCACCCGACAGAACACTGAAGCTTTCTTT. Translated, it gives CATRQNTEAFF.

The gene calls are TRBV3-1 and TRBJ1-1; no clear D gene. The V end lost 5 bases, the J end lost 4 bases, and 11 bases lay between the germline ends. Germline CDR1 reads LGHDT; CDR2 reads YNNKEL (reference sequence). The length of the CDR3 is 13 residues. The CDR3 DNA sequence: TGTGCCAGCAGCTTGACCCAAGGCACTGAAGCTTTCTTT. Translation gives CASSLTQGTEAFF.

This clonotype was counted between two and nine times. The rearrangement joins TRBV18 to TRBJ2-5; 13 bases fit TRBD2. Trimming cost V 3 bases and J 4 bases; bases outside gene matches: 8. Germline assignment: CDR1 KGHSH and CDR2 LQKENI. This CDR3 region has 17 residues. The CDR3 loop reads CASSPRTSGSGRETQYF. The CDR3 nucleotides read TGTGCCAGCTCACCGAGGACTAGCGGGAGTGGTAGAGAGACCCAGTACTTC. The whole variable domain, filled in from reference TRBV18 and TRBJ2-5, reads NAGVMQNPRHLVRRRGQEARLRCSPMKGHSHVYWYRQLPEEGLKFMVYLQKENIIDESGMPKERFSAEFPKEGPSILRIQQVVRGDSAAYFCASSPRTSGSGRETQYFGPGTRLLVL.

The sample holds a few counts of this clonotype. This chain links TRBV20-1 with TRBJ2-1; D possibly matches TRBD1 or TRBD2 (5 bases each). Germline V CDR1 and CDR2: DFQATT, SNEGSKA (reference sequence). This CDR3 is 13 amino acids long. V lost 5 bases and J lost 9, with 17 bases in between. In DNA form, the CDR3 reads TGCAGTGCTCCCGGGACCACGGGGAGTGAGCAGTTCTTC. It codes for CSAPGTTGSEQFF.

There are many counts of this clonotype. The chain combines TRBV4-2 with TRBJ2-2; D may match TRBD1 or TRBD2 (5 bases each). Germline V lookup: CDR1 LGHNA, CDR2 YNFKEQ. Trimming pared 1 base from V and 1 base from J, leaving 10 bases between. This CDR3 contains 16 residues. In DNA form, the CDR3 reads TGTGCCAGCAGCCAAGTGGTGGGGGTGAACACCGGGGAGCTGTTTTTT. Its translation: CASSQVVGVNTGELFF.

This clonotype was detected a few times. The CDR3 bases are TGCGCCAGCAGCCAAGGGACTAGAAACTACGAGCAGTACTTC. It yields the protein CASSQGTRNYEQYF. The V call is TRBV4-1, the J call TRBJ2-7, with 7 bases that match TRBD2. The CDR3 sequence is 14 residues long. Germline assignment: CDR1 MGHRA and CDR2 YSYEKL. V shed 1 base and J 3 bases; nucleotides not matched to a gene: 3.

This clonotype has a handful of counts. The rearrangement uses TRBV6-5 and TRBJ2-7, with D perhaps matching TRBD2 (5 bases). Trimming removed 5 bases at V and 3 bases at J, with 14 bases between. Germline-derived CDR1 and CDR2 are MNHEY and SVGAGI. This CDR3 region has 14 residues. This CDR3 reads CASSILVGFYEQYF. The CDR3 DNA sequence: TGTGCCAGCAGTATACTAGTGGGGTTCTACGAGCAGTACTTC.

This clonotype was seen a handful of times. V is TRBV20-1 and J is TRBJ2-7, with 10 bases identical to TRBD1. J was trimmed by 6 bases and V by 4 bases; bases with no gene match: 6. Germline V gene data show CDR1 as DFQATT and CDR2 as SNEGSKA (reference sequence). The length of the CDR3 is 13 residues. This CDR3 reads CSATDRGHREQYF. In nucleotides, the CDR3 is TGCAGTGCTACAGACAGGGGGCACCGCGAGCAGTACTTC.

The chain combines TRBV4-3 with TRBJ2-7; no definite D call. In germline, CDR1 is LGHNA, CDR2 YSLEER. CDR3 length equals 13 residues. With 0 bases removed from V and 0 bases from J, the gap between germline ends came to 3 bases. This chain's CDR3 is CASSQDFSYEQYF. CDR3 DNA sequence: TGCGCCAGCAGCCAAGATTTCTCCTACGAGCAGTACTTC.

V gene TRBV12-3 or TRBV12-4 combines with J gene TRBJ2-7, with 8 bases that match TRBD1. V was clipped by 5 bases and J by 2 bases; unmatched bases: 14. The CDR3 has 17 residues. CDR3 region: CASSPPFGQGSPYEQYF. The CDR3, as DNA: TGTGCCAGCAGTCCACCCTTTGGACAGGGTTCACCCTACGAGCAGTACTTC.

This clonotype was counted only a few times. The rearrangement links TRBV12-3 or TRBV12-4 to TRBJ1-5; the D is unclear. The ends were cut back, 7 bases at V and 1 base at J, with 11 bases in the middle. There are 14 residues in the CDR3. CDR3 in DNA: TGTGCCAGCACTCAGTTCGGGAGCAATCAGCCCCAGCATTTT. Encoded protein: CASTQFGSNQPQHF.

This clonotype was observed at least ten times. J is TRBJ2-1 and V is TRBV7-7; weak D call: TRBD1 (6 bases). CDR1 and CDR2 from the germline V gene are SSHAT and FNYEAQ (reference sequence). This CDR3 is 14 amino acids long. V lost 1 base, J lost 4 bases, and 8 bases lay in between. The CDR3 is CASSLGQGYNEQFF. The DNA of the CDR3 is TGTGCCAGCAGCTTAGGTCAGGGGTACAATGAGCAGTTCTTC.

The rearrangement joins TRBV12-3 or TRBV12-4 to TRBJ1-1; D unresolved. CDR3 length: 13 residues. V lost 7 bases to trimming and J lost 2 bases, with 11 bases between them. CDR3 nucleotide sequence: TGTGCCAGCATCCGTGGTGAAAACACTGAAGCTTTCTTT. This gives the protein CASIRGENTEAFF.